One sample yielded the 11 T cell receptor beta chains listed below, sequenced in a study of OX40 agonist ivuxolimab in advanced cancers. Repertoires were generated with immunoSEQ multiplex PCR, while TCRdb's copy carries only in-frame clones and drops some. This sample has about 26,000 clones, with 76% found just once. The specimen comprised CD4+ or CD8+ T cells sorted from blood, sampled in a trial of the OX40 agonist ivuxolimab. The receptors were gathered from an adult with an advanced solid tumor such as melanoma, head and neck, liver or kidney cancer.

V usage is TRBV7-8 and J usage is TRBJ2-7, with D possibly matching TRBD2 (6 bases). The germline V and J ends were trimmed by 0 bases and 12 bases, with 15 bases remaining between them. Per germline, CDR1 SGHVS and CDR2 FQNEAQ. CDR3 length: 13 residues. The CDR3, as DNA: TGTGCCAGCAGCTTAGCGGGCGGGGACTCCCGGTACTTC. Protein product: CASSLAGGDSRYF.

CDR3 sequence reads: CASSQSGTGFQYGYTF. CDR3 bases: TGTGCCAGCAGCCAATCGGGGACAGGGTTCCAATATGGCTACACCTTC. V is TRBV14 and J is TRBJ1-2; TRBD1 matches 9 bases. Germline loops: CDR1 SGHDN, CDR2 FVKESK. J gave up 5 bases and V 2 bases, and 9 bases lay outside the gene matches. The CDR3 covers 16 residues. Full variable domain (outside the CDR3, taken from reference TRBV14 and TRBJ1-2): EAGVTQFPSHSVIEKGQTVTLRCDPISGHDNLYWYRRVMGKEIKFLLHFVKESKQDESGMPNNRFLAERTGGTYSTLKVQPAELEDSGVYFCASSQSGTGFQYGYTFGSGTRLTVV.

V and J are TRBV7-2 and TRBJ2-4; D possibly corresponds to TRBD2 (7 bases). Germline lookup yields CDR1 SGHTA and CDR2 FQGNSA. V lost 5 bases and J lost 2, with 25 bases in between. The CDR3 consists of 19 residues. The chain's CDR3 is CASSLRGGTAEKSKNIQYF. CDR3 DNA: TGTGCCAGCAGCCTAAGGGGGGGTACAGCCGAAAAATCCAAAAACATTCAGTACTTC.

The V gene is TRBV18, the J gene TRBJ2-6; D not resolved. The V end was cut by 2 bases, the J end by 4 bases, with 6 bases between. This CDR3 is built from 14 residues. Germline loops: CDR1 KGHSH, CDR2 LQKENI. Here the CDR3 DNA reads TGTGCCAGCTCACCAGTCCCAGGGGCCAACGTCCTGACTTTC. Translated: CASSPVPGANVLTF.

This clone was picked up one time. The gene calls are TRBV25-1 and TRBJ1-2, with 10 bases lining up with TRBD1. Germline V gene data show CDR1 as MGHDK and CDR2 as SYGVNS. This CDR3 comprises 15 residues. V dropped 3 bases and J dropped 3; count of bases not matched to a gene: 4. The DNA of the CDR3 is TGTGCCAGCAGTGAGGTTGGACAGGGGGACTATGGCTACACCTTC. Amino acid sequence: CASSEVGQGDYGYTF.

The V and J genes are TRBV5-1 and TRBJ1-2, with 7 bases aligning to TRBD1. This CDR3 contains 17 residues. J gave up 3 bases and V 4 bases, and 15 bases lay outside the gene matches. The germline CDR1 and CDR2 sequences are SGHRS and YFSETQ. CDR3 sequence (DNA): TGCGCCAGCAGCCCCAAGGCTATGGGACAGCGGGACTATGGCTACACCTTC. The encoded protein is CASSPKAMGQRDYGYTF.

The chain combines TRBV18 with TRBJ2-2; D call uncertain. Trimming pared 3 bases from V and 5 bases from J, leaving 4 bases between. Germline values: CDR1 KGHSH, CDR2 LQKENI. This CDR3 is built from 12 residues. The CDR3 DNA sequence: TGTGCCAGCTCACCGATGACCGGGGAGCTGTTTTTT. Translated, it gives CASSPMTGELFF.

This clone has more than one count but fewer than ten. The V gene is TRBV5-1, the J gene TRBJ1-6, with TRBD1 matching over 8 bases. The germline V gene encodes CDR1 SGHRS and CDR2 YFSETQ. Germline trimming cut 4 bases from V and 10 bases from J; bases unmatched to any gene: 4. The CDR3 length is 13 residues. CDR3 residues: CASSVDRGSPLHF. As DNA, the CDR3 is TGCGCCAGCAGCGTCGACAGGGGATCACCCCTCCACTTT.

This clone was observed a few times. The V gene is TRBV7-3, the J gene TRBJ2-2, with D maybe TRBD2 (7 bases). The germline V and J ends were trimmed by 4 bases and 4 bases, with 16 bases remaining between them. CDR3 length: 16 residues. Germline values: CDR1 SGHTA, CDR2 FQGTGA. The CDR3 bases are TGTGCCAGCAGCTCCGGACGGGGGGCGGGCACCGGGGAGCTGTTTTTT. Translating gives CASSSGRGAGTGELFF.

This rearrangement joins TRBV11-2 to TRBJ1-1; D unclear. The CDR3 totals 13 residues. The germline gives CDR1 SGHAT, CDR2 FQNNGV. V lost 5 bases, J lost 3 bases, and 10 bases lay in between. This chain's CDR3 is CASSHRADTEAFF. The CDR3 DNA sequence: TGTGCCAGCAGCCACCGGGCCGACACTGAAGCTTTCTTT.

As DNA, the CDR3 is TGTGCCAGCAGCTTACTTCTGGGCAAAGCCTACGAGCAGTACTTC. Residues: CASSLLLGKAYEQYF. The chain couples TRBV7-9 to TRBJ2-7; D gene unclear. This CDR3 is built from 15 residues. V lost 2 bases and J lost 2, with 13 bases in between. CDR1 and CDR2 from the germline V gene are SEHNR and FQNEAQ (reference sequence). The full variable domain, its missing parts supplied by reference TRBV7-9 and TRBJ2-7, is DTGVSQNPRHKITKRGQNVTFRCDPISEHNRLYWYRQTLGQGPEFLTYFQNEAQLEKSRLLSDRFSAERPKGSFSTLEIQRTEQGDSAMYLCASSLLLGKAYEQYFGPGTRLTVT.